The present TCR beta chain was sequenced within a study of pediatric ulcerative colitis (dated by TCRdb to about 2019). Some background on the complete study: Of the ulcerative colitis patients, seven had pancolitis and two had left-sided colitis, and histology in every patient was consistent with ulcerative colitis. From nine newly diagnosed, treatment-naive pediatric ulcerative colitis patients and a few non-IBD control children, paired blood and rectal samples were collected. By Pediatric Ulcerative Colitis Activity Index, a couple of patients had mild disease, several had moderate disease and three had acute severe colitis. What the work shows at the level of the full study, not this receptor alone: Rectal repertoire features separated controls, mild-moderate and acute severe colitis patients; acute severe colitis showed reduced rectal diversity due to clonal expansions. A couple of rectal CDR3 clonotypes turned up in every ulcerative colitis patient but in none of the controls. With only four individuals, the healthy control group was small. Compared with controls, ulcerative colitis patients showed significantly higher autologous blood-rectal clonal overlap, a finding that suggests increased T cell trafficking to inflamed tissue. Because repertoires came from total lymphocyte DNA, patterns in rare subsets such as regulatory T cells may not be reflected. For technical reasons, the blood samples of a couple of patients yielded substantially fewer templates, so those samples were excluded from the blood-rectal overlap analysis.

Before the diagnostic colonoscopy, none of the ulcerative colitis patients had been given any immunosuppressive medication. Blood was sampled at the same time as the colonoscopy. The Wizard kit (Promega) was used to extract genomic DNA from blood and intestinal samples. Rearranged CDR3 beta regions were amplified from genomic DNA with multiplex V and J primers using the immunoSEQ TRB Survey service. To keep sequencing depth the same across samples, survey-level depth of up to 500,000 reads per sample was applied. Libraries were purified, pooled and sequenced on Illumina technology. In the original analysis: immunoSEQ online tools were used for productive clonality, sample overlap, pairwise scatters, CDR3 beta length, V/D/J gene usage and productiveness. Alongside Shannon and Simpson indices, calculated diversity was computed as the number of unique rearrangements divided by total templates, multiplied by 100. Principal component analysis used the R prcomp function and ggbiplot package on Z-score normalized data. Morisita's index was used to measure clonal overlap between blood and rectum within each subject. Imported from immuneACCESS, the table was reduced by TCRdb to in-frame sequences with V and J called. These copies leave out some clones; in studies compared against another copy, an unresolved V gene accounts for under half, and the cause of the remainder is not known. For V, J and clone size, that table is used; D and trimming come from the DNA. The sample yields roughly 37,000 clones; around four fifths were counted once. The top ten hold approximately 25% of the sample.

Trimming leaves V shorter by 3 bases and J shorter by 2 bases, with the junction holding 5 bases beyond the gene matches. The germline V gene specifies SGDLS as CDR1 and YYNGEE as CDR2. Including the terminal cysteine and phenylalanine, the CDR3 comprises 15 residues. Solely the CDR3 DNA is kept, with 45 bases framed from the first base. A remark on this clone: Its antigen is not yet known. Base qualities are not at hand, and no much larger clone is one base apart.

Input material: blood. The clonotype comes from a girl aged 5-17 years with moderate ulcerative colitis. The chain was built from TRBV9 and TRBJ2-3; TRBD2 agrees with 8 junctional bases. The encoded CDR3 is CASSAFSGDTDTQYF. The DNA sequence is as follows: TGTGCCAGCAGCGCTTTTAGCGGGGACACAGATACGCAGTATTTT.